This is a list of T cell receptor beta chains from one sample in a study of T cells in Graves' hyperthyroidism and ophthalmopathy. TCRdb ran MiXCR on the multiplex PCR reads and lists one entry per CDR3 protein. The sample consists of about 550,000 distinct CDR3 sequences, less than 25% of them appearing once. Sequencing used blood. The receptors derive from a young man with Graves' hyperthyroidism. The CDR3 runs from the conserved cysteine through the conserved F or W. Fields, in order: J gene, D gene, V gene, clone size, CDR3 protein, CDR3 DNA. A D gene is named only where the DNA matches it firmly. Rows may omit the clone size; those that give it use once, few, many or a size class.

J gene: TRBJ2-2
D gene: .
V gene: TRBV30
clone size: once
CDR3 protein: CAWTRRLTGELFF
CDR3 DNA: TGTGCCTGGACCAGGAGGCTGACCGGGGAGCTGTTTTTT

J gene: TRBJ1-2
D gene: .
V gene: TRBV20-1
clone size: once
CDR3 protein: CSARENSDYGYTF
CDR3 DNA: TGCAGTGCTAGAGAGAACAGTGACTATGGCTACACCTTC

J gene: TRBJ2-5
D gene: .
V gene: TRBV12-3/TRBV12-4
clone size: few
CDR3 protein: CASTSTLWETQYF
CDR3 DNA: TGTGCCAGCACCTCGACACTATGGGAGACCCAGTACTTC

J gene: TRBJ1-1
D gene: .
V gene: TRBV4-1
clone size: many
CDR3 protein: CASSYRSDWNTEAFF
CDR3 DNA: TGCGCCAGCAGCTATCGAAGTGATTGGAACACTGAAGCTTTCTTT

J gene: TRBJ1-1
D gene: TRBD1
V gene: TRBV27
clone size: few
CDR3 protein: CASSSGQGRLTEAFF
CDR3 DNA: TGTGCCAGCAGTTCAGGACAGGGGAGATTGACTGAAGCTTTCTTT

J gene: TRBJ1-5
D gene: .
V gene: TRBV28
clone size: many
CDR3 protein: CATQGSNQPQHF
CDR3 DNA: TGTGCCACCCAGGGTAGCAATCAGCCCCAGCATTTT

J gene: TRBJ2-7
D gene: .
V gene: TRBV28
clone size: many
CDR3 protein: CASTPNLYYEQYF
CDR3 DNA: TGTGCCAGCACGCCAAACCTATACTACGAGCAGTACTTC

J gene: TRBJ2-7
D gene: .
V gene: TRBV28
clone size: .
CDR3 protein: CASSLWGRVWYF
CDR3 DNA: TGTGCCAGCAGTTTATGGGGCCGGGTTTGGTACTTC

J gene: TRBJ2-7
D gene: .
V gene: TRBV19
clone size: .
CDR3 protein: CASRGALPRYCYEQYF
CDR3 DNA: TGTGCCAGCAGGGGAGCACTGCCTCGGTACTGCTACGAGCAGTACTTC

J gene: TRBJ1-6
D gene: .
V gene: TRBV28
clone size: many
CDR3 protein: CATTMEGLRRNSPLHF
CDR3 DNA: TGTGCCACTACTATGGAGGGCCTAAGGAGGAATTCACCCCTCCACTTT

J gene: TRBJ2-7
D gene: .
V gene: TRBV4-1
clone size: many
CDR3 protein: CASSQGGGSYEQYF
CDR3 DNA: TGCGCCAGCAGCCAAGGCGGCGGATCCTACGAGCAGTACTTC

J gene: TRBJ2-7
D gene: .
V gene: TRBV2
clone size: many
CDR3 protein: CASSEGDSYEQYF
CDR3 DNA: TGTGCCAGCAGTGAAGGAGACTCCTACGAGCAGTACTTC

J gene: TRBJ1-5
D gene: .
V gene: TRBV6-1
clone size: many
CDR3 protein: CASSEAWGGYVAQHF
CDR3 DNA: TGTGCCAGCAGTGAAGCTTGGGGGGGATACGTAGCCCAGCATTTT

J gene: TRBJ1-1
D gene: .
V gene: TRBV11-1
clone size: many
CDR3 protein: CASSRTAKSITEAFF
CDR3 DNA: TGTGCCAGCAGCCGGACGGCTAAGTCCATCACTGAAGCTTTCTTT

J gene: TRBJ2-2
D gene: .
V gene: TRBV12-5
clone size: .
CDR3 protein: CASGIAPGYHGELFF
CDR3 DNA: TGTGCTAGTGGTATCGCCCCGGGGTACCACGGGGAGCTGTTTTTT

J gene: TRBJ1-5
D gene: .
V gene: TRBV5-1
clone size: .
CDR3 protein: CASSSDVDQPQHF
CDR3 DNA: TGCGCCAGCAGCTCTGACGTGGATCAGCCCCAGCATTTT

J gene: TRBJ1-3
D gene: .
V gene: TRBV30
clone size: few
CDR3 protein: CAWSDGGNTIYF
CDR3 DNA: TGTGCCTGGAGTGACGGTGGAAACACCATATATTTT

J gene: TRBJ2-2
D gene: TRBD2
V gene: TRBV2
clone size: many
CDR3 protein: CASGRTSGNTGELFF
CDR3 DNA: TGTGCCAGCGGGAGGACTAGCGGAAACACCGGGGAGCTGTTTTTT

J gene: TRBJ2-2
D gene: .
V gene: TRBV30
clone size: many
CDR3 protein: CAWSRGDTGELFF
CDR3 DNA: TGTGCCTGGAGCAGGGGGGACACCGGGGAGCTGTTTTTT

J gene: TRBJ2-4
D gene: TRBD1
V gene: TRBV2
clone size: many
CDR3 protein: CASSSGQEIQYF
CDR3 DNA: TGTGCCAGCAGCTCCGGACAGGAGATTCAGTACTTC

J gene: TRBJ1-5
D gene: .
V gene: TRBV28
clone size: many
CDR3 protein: CASSSPPDSNSNQPQHF
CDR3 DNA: TGTGCCAGCAGTTCCCCACCGGACAGTAATAGCAATCAGCCCCAGCATTTT

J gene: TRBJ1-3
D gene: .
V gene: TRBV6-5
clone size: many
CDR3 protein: CASSYSGNRSGNTIYF
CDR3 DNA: TGTGCCAGCAGTTACTCGGGGAACCGCTCTGGAAACACCATATATTTT

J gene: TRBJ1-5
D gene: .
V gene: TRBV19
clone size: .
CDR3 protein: CASSFGAGQPQHF
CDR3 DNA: TGTGCCAGTAGTTTTGGGGCGGGACAGCCCCAGCATTTT

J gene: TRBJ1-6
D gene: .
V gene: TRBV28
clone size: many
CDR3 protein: CASGGWASPLHF
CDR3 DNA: TGTGCCAGCGGGGGATGGGCTTCACCCCTCCACTTT

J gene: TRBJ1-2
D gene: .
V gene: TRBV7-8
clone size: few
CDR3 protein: CASSLWTGPNYGYTF
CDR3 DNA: TGTGCCAGCAGCTTATGGACGGGACCCAACTATGGCTACACCTTC

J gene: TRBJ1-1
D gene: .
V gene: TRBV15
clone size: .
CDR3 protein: CATSRDQVGDTEAFF
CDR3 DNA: TGTGCCACCAGCAGAGATCAGGTGGGGGACACTGAAGCTTTCTTT

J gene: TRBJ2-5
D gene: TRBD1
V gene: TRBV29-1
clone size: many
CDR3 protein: CSASRGSRETQYF
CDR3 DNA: TGCAGCGCGTCCAGGGGGAGTCGAGAGACCCAGTACTTC

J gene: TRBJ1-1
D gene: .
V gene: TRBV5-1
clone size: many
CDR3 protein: CASSFQGILNTEAFF
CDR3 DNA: TGCGCCAGCAGCTTCCAGGGTATTCTGAACACTGAAGCTTTCTTT

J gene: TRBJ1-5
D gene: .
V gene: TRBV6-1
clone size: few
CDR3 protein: CASSNLRGVNQPQHF
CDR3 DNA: TGTGCCAGCTCAAACCTCAGGGGAGTCAATCAGCCCCAGCATTTT

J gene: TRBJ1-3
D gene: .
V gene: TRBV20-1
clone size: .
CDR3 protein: CSARGTGVRGNTIYF
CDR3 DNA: TGCAGTGCTAGGGGCACTGGGGTTCGTGGAAACACCATATATTTT

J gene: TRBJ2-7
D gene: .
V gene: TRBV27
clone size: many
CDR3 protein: CASSHGVAYEQYF
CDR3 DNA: TGTGCCAGCAGTCACGGAGTGGCCTACGAGCAGTACTTC

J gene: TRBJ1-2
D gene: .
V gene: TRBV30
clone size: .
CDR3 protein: CAWSEGASGYTF
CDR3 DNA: TGTGCCTGGAGTGAAGGGGCCTCAGGCTACACCTTC

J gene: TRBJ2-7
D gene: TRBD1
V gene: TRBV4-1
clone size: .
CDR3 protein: CASSQVLGQGDSYEQYF
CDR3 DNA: TGCGCCAGCAGCCAAGTTCTGGGACAGGGTGATTCCTACGAGCAGTACTTC

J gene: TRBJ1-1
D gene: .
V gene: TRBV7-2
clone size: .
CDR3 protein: CASNLPAGTTEAFF
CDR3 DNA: TGTGCCAGCAACCTGCCAGCGGGGACTACTGAAGCTTTCTTT

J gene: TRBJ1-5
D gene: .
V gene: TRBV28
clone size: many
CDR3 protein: CASSFPPGEGAQPQHF
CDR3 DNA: TGTGCCAGCAGTTTCCCTCCAGGGGAGGGTGCTCAGCCCCAGCATTTT

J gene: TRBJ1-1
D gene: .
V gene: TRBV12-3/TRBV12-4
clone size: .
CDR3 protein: CASRSRATEAFF
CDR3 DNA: TGTGCCAGCAGGAGTCGGGCGACTGAAGCTTTCTTT

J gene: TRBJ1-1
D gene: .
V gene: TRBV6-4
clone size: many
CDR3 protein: CASRIEGVSGRVTEAFF
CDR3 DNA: TGTGCCAGCCGAATTGAGGGAGTATCGGGTAGGGTCACTGAAGCTTTCTTT

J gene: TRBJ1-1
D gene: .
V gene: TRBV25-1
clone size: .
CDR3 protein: CASKLDIEAFF
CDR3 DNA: TGTGCCAGCAAACTAGACATTGAAGCTTTCTTT

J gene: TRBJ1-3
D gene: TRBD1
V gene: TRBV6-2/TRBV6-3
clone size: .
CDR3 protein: CASSSKDTGTGDGNTIHF
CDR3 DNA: TGTGCCAGCAGTTCTAAAGATACCGGGACAGGGGATGGAAACACCATACATTTT

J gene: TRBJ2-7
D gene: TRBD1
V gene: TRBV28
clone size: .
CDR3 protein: CASSLRTGVWGEQYF
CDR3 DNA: TGTGCCAGCAGTTTAAGGACAGGGGTATGGGGCGAGCAGTACTTC

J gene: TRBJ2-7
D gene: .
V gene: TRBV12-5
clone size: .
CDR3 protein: CASGLDATAYEQYF
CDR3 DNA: TGTGCTAGTGGTTTGGATGCGACAGCATACGAGCAGTACTTC

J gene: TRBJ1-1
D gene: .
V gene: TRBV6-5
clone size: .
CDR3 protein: CASSYTGPRNTEAFF
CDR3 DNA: TGTGCCAGCAGTTACACCGGACCGAGGAACACTGAAGCTTTCTTT

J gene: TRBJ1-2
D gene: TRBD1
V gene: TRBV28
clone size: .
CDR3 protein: CASSRFLRGINYGYTF
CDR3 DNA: TGTGCCAGCAGTAGATTCCTCAGGGGGATAAACTATGGCTACACCTTC

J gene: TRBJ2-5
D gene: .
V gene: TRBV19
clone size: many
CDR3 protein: CASSGSGSRTQYF
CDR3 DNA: TGTGCCAGTAGTGGATCAGGTTCGCGGACCCAGTACTTC

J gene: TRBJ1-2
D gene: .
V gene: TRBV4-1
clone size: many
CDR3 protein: CASSHTLADGYTF
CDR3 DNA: TGCGCCAGCAGCCACACCCTGGCAGACGGCTACACCTTC

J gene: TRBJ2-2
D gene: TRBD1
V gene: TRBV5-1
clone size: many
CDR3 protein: CASRVLDRGRTGELFF
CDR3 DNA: TGCGCCAGCAGAGTTTTGGACAGGGGTCGGACCGGGGAGCTGTTTTTT

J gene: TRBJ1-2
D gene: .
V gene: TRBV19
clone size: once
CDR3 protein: CASSIMDTGYGYTF
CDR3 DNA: TGTGCCAGTAGTATAATGGACACGGGCTATGGCTACACCTTC

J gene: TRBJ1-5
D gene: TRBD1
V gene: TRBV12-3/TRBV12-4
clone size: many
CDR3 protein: CASSLTTGGNQPQHF
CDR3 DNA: TGTGCCAGCAGTTTAACGACAGGGGGCAATCAGCCCCAGCATTTT

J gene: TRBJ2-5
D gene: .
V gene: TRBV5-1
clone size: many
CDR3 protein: CASSRLGSLRETQYF
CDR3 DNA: TGCGCCAGCAGCCGCCTCGGGAGTCTCAGGGAGACCCAGTACTTC

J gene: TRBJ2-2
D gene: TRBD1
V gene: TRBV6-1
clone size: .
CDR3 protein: CASSEEAGGPSNTGELFF
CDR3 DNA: TGTGCCAGCAGTGAAGAAGCAGGGGGCCCTTCGAACACCGGGGAGCTGTTTTTT

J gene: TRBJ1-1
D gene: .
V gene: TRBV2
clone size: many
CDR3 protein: CASTIDGNTEAFF
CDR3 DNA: TGTGCCAGCACCATAGACGGGAACACTGAAGCTTTCTTT

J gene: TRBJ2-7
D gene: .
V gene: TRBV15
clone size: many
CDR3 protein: CATSRSYYEQYF
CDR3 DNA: TGTGCCACCAGCAGATCCTACTACGAGCAGTACTTC

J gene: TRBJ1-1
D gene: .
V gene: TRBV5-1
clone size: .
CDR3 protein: CASSLGGVEAEAFF
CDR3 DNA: TGCGCCAGCAGCTTGGGCGGGGTGGAGGCTGAAGCTTTCTTT